This entry lists 21 T cell receptor beta chains sequenced from one sample in a study of Ad26.COV2.S vaccination and SARS-CoV-2 variants (dated by TCRdb to 2020 to 2022). This specimen's treatment or condition label, interpreted: 19 received Ad26.COV2.S at low or high dose, single or two shots; about 5 received placebo; per-sample allocation not given. For vaccine and placebo recipients, the sequenced repertoires came from samples collected on day 63 after the first injection. The library relied on the immunoSEQ multiplex PCR assay. Here the immuneACCESS table is served through TCRdb, limited to in-frame sequences with V and J called. Missing clones are a known gap in these copies; in checked studies unresolved V genes cover under half, and the rest lacks a known reason. In all, the sample holds fewer than 800,000 clones, and 80% to 90% of those were seen once. Clones ranked in the top ten supply around 1.4% of the sample.

The specimen comprised peripheral blood, sampled in a trial of Ad26.COV2.S vaccine versus placebo. All receptors come from a person between 18 and 60 years old who received the Ad26.COV2.S COVID-19 vaccine or a placebo.

The J gene is TRBJ2-3, the V gene TRBV9; D call uncertain. V was cut by 4 bases and J by 3 bases, with 12 bases left in between. The germline V gene encodes CDR1 SGDLS and CDR2 YYNGEE. The CDR3 sequence is 14 residues long. In DNA, the CDR3 is TGTGCCAGCAGCACCCCTGGTCTAACAGATACGCAGTATTTT. Amino acid sequence: CASSTPGLTDTQYF.

The chain has TRBV24-1 and TRBJ2-7; 10 bases fit TRBD2. The J segment lost 4 bases and the V segment lost 6 bases, leaving 8 bases of the junction unmatched. This CDR3 region has 15 residues. Looked up from germline, CDR1 is KGHDR and CDR2 is SFDVKD. CDR3 protein: CATSPGVAGGYEQYF. The CDR3 nucleotides are TGTGCCACCAGTCCCGGGGTAGCGGGAGGATACGAGCAGTACTTC.

The chain joins TRBV3-1 (or the pseudogene TRBV3-2) to TRBJ2-3; no reliable D call. The CDR3 is 12 amino acids. Looked up from germline, CDR1 is LGHDT and CDR2 is YNNKEL (reference sequence). V was clipped by 4 bases and J by 6 bases, with 8 bases between them. The CDR3 DNA reads TGTGCCAGCAGCCTCCCCGGGGATACGCAGTATTTT. This codes for CASSLPGDTQYF.

The V and J genes are TRBV20-1 and TRBJ2-2; D may correspond to TRBD1 or TRBD2 (5 bases each). The length of the CDR3 is 13 residues. CDR1 DFQATT and CDR2 SNEGSKA come from the germline V gene (reference sequence). The V end was cut by 3 bases, the J end by 7 bases, with 12 bases between. The CDR3 sequence is CSASPRGGGELFF. The CDR3 coding sequence is TGCAGTGCTAGTCCGAGGGGTGGCGGGGAGCTGTTTTTT.

The table lists this clone with many counts. The chain employs TRBV6-5 and TRBJ2-5; D call uncertain. This CDR3 has 11 residues. In germline, CDR1 is MNHEY, CDR2 SVGAGI. Deletions cut 6 bases from V and 7 bases from J, with 9 bases between. CDR3 protein: CASSLLGTQYF. The CDR3 DNA reads TGTGCCAGCAGCTTATTGGGGACCCAGTACTTC.

The V gene is TRBV7-8, the J gene TRBJ2-7; no firm D call. CDR3 length equals 13 residues. Trimming removed 1 base from V and 6 bases from J, with 10 bases in between. The germline CDR1 and CDR2 sequences are SGHVS and FQNEAQ. CDR3 in amino acids: CASSLEHKREQYF. The CDR3 DNA follows: TGTGCCAGCAGCTTAGAACATAAACGCGAGCAGTACTTC.

CDR3 amino acids: CASSQIGPTGGAYNEQFF. DNA of the CDR3: TGTGCCAGCAGTCAAATTGGCCCAACTGGCGGGGCTTACAATGAGCAGTTCTTC. J is TRBJ2-1 and V is TRBV27; TRBD2 is a possible D gene (6 bases). CDR1 MNHEY and CDR2 SMNVEV come from the germline V gene (reference sequence). CDR3 length: 18 residues. V dropped 5 bases and J dropped 4 bases, with 24 bases sitting between them.

The gene calls are TRBV10-3 and TRBJ2-1; 9 positions match TRBD1. V shed 0 bases, J shed 7 bases, and the junction held 7 bases outside the gene matches. The CDR3 contains 16 residues. In germline, CDR1 is ENHRY, CDR2 SYGVKD. The DNA for the CDR3 is TGTGCCATCAGTGAGTCATGGGGACAGGGTTTGAATGAGCAGTTCTTC. As protein: CAISESWGQGLNEQFF.

The chain links TRBV6-5 to TRBJ2-1, with TRBD2 as a possible D gene (7 bases). V lost 0 bases to trimming and J lost 5 bases, with 11 bases between them. CDR1 and CDR2 from the germline V gene are MNHEY and SVGAGI. The CDR3 covers 15 residues. CDR3 nucleotide sequence: TGTGCCAGCAGTTACTCGGTCGGGGGGCACAATGAGCAGTTCTTC. Its protein is CASSYSVGGHNEQFF.

The V call is TRBV20-1, the J call TRBJ1-5, with D maybe TRBD1 (5 bases). The CDR3 runs to 16 residues. V lost 3 bases, J lost 3 bases, and 18 bases lay in between. CDR1 and CDR2 (germline): DFQATT, SNEGSKA (reference sequence). The CDR3 spells CSASRLGTFNNQPQHF. CDR3 bases: TGCAGTGCTAGTAGATTGGGGACCTTTAACAATCAGCCCCAGCATTTT.

This clone was seen more than once but under ten times. The chain joins TRBV7-9 to TRBJ1-6; D uncertain. V was pared by 6 bases and J by 2 bases, with 11 bases between. The CDR3 extends over 15 amino acids. Germline CDR1 reads SEHNR; CDR2 reads FQNEAQ (reference sequence). The CDR3 region has the DNA TGTGCCAGCAGAGAAGGGCGAGCCTATAATTCACCCCTCCACTTT. Translation: CASREGRAYNSPLHF.

J is TRBJ2-5 and V is TRBV5-1; D tentatively reads TRBD1 or TRBD2 (6 bases each). The germline V and J ends were trimmed by 1 base and 2 bases, with 15 bases remaining between them. The CDR3 loop spans 16 amino acids. The germline CDR1 and CDR2 sequences are SGHRS and YFSETQ. This chain's CDR3 is CASSLMGGGWQETQYF. The CDR3 region has the DNA TGCGCCAGCAGCTTGATGGGGGGCGGCTGGCAAGAGACCCAGTACTTC.

The CDR3 nucleotides read TGTGCCAGCAGTGATGACAGGGGGTCTGAAAAACTGTTTTTT. Encoded protein: CASSDDRGSEKLFF. The chain is built from TRBV25-1 and TRBJ1-4; 9 bases align to TRBD1. This CDR3 spans 14 amino acids. Germline V gene lookup returns CDR1 MGHDK and CDR2 SYGVNS. The ends lost 3 bases at V and 7 bases at J; junction bases unmatched: 3.

The chain carries TRBV7-8 and TRBJ1-1; 7 nucleotides align to TRBD1. This CDR3 comprises 14 residues. The germline V gene encodes CDR1 SGHVS and CDR2 FQNEAQ. The V and J ends lost 5 bases and 6 bases, in that order; junction bases with no gene match: 9. The DNA of the CDR3 is TGTGCCAGCAGCGCGATAGTAGGGGGCTCTGAAGCTTTCTTT. Its translation is CASSAIVGGSEAFF.

This sequence joins TRBV18 and TRBJ2-1, with 12 bases matching TRBD2. Germline lookup yields CDR1 KGHSH and CDR2 LQKENI. The CDR3 contains 18 residues. Trimming at V came to 2 bases and at J to 10 bases, leaving 15 bases not matched to a gene. CDR3 region: CASSPRALAGGRLREQFF. The CDR3 DNA sequence: TGTGCCAGCTCACCAAGGGCCCTAGCGGGAGGGCGATTACGGGAGCAGTTCTTC. Variable domain in full (rest from reference TRBV18 and TRBJ2-1): NAGVMQNPRHLVRRRGQEARLRCSPMKGHSHVYWYRQLPEEGLKFMVYLQKENIIDESGMPKERFSAEFPKEGPSILRIQQVVRGDSAAYFCASSPRALAGGRLREQFFGPGTRLTVL.

The chain uses TRBV19 and TRBJ2-5; D ambiguous. This CDR3 is 12 amino acids long. Trimming left V 8 bases short and J 2 bases short, with 9 bases between. Per the germline V gene, CDR1 is LNHDA and CDR2 is SQIVND (reference sequence). CDR3 in amino acids: CASSREQETQYF. The CDR3 DNA sequence: TGTGCCAGTTCTAGAGAGCAAGAGACCCAGTACTTC.

This chain uses TRBV19 with TRBJ1-4; 9 bases match TRBD1. Germline values: CDR1 LNHDA, CDR2 SQIVND (reference sequence). Trimming cost V 5 bases and J 5 bases; bases outside gene matches: 6. This CDR3 is 15 amino acids long. The CDR3: CASSSYRGQNEKLFF. As DNA, the CDR3 is TGTGCCAGTAGTTCATACAGGGGGCAGAATGAAAAACTGTTTTTT. The full variable domain, completed using reference TRBV19 and TRBJ1-4, is DGGITQSPKYLFRKEGQNVTLSCEQNLNHDAMYWYRQDPGQGLRLIYYSQIVNDFQKGDIAEGYSVSREKKESFPLTVTSAQKNPTAFYLCASSSYRGQNEKLFFGSGTQLSVL.

V usage is TRBV19 and J usage is TRBJ2-1; D is perhaps TRBD2 (6 bases). The V gene's germline CDR1 is LNHDA and CDR2 SQIVND (reference sequence). The CDR3 runs 15 residues. Trimming shortened V by 6 bases and J by 0 bases, and 12 bases separated the two germline ends. In DNA form, the CDR3 reads TGTGCCAGTAGGGAGGGCGCACTCTCCTACAATGAGCAGTTCTTC. Translated: CASREGALSYNEQFF.

This clone was seen more than once but under ten times. The rearrangement links TRBV2 to TRBJ1-3; a weak D match, TRBD1 (6 bases). This CDR3 contains 14 residues. Germline CDR1 SNHLY, CDR2 FYNNEI. V was cut by 5 bases and J by 4 bases, with 12 bases left in between. CDR3 sequence: CASSRGALGNTIYF. The CDR3 DNA sequence: TGTGCCAGCAGTCGGGGGGCGTTGGGAAACACCATATATTTT.

The chain has TRBV7-8 and TRBJ2-7; D may be TRBD1 (5 bases). V lost 4 bases to trimming and J lost 3 bases, with 19 bases between them. The CDR3 is 16 residues long. The V gene's germline CDR1 is SGHVS and CDR2 FQNEAQ. CDR3 DNA sequence: TGTGCCAGCAGCTCCCTGACAGTCGAAGGCTTCTACGAGCAGTACTTC. Translating it yields CASSSLTVEGFYEQYF.

A word on this clone: In the same sample, other DNA sequences code for this CDR3. The CDR3 nucleotides read TGTGCCAGCAGCCAAGGGACTGTTTATGAGCAGTACTTC. It codes for CASSQGTVYEQYF. The V call is TRBV3-1 (or the pseudogene TRBV3-2), the J call TRBJ2-7; TRBD2 is a possible D gene (5 bases). Germline CDR1 is LGHDT and CDR2 is YNNKEL (reference sequence). Trimming cost V 1 base and J 7 bases, with 11 bases left between them. The CDR3 length is 13 residues.